This entry concerns a single T cell receptor beta chain. Primers: 60 Vbeta forward and 13 Jbeta reverse. TCRdb's copy holds only in-frame clones and misses some; the assay was immunoSEQ multiplex PCR. The sample contains about 260,000 clones, approximately 84% of which appear only once. CDR3 length equals 16 residues. Germline loops: CDR1 SGDLS, CDR2 YYNGEE. V lost 4 bases and J lost 4; bases outside the gene matches: 8. The data derive from a study of cytomegalovirus exposure and HLA in healthy donors. The V call is TRBV9, the J call TRBJ1-4, with 9 bases lining up with TRBD1. The clonotype comes from a woman between 35 and 50 years old in good health and CMV-seropositive. Sequencing input: PBMCs. The CDR3 DNA is TGTGCCAGCAGCCCTACTGGGACAGGGCTTAATGAAAAACTGTTTTTT. Protein product: CASSPTGTGLNEKLFF.